A single sample is the source of the 27 T cell receptor beta chains below, sequenced in a study of T cells in Graves' hyperthyroidism and ophthalmopathy. RNA transcripts gave rise to amplified TCR beta CDR3 regions. HTBI primers were employed in a first-round RT-PCR of the TCR CDR3. In TCRdb, the multiplex PCR reads were re-called with MiXCR into one record per CDR3 protein. Of a few hundred thousand distinct CDR3 sequences in the sample, roughly 13% were seen once. The sequenced material came from blood. The source is a woman under 30 with Graves' hyperthyroidism.

This clonotype was recorded at least ten times. The V and J genes are TRBV11-2 and TRBJ1-2; D might be TRBD1 (6 bases). Trimming cost V 1 base and J 3 bases, with 6 bases left between them. Looked up from germline, CDR1 is SGHAT and CDR2 is FQNNGV. The CDR3 covers 13 residues. The CDR3 region has the DNA TGTGCCAGCAGCTTAGGGGGGCACTATGGCTACACCTTC. Amino acids: CASSLGGHYGYTF.

This clonotype was observed at least ten times. This chain links TRBV28 with TRBJ2-7; D gene ambiguous. Germline loops: CDR1 MDHEN, CDR2 SYDVKM. The V gene lost 6 bases and the J gene lost 7 bases, with 13 bases spanning the gap. The CDR3 runs to 12 residues. The CDR3 loop is CASRESLGEQYF. The CDR3 nucleotides read TGTGCCAGCAGGGAGTCCCTGGGAGAGCAGTACTTC. Together with reference TRBV28 and TRBJ2-7, the CDR3 gives the full variable domain: DVKVTQSSRYLVKRTGEKVFLECVQDMDHENMFWYRQDPGLGLRLIYFSYDVKMKEKGDIPEGYSVSREKKERFSLILESASTNQTSMYLCASRESLGEQYFGPGTRLTVT.

The sample holds many counts of this clonotype. CDR3 in DNA: TGCGCCAGCAGCCTGCAAACTAGCGTAACAAACAATGAGCAGTTCTTC. Translating it yields CASSLQTSVTNNEQFF. J is TRBJ2-1 and V is TRBV5-1; TRBD2 matches 7 bases. V shed 4 bases, J shed 5 bases, and the junction held 12 bases outside the gene matches. The CDR3 length is 16 residues. Germline V lookup: CDR1 SGHRS, CDR2 YFSETQ.

The chain joins TRBV6-1 to TRBJ1-1; tentative D call: TRBD1 (5 bases). CDR1 is MNHNS and CDR2 is SASEGT in the germline V gene. The CDR3 contains 16 residues. V dropped 4 bases and J dropped 5 bases, with 20 bases sitting between them. CDR3 nucleotides: TGTGCCAGCAGTGCCCCCCGCAGGGAGGGTCTGACTGAAGCTTTCTTT. As protein: CASSAPRREGLTEAFF.

This clonotype was recorded at least ten times. The chain employs TRBV19 and TRBJ1-4; D is unresolved. In germline, CDR1 is LNHDA, CDR2 SQIVND (reference sequence). Trimming shortened V by 5 bases and J by 8 bases, and 15 bases separated the two germline ends. This CDR3 is built from 14 residues. In DNA, the CDR3 is TGTGCCAGTAGTCTCCTACGGGAGGGCGAAAAACTGTTTTTT. Protein: CASSLLREGEKLFF.

This clonotype was seen repeatedly, ten times or more. This chain links TRBV28 with TRBJ1-1, with D hard to call. The CDR3 extends over 15 amino acids. From germline, CDR1 is MDHEN and CDR2 SYDVKM. V was cut by 0 bases and J by 0 bases, with 8 bases left in between. The CDR3 bases are TGTGCCAGCAGTTTATGGCAACAGTTGAACACTGAAGCTTTCTTT. Protein product: CASSLWQQLNTEAFF.

CDR3: CASSDWVNEKLFF. The CDR3 nucleotides are TGTGCCAGCAGTGATTGGGTTAATGAAAAACTGTTTTTT. The rearrangement joins TRBV2 to TRBJ1-4; D is uncertain. Germline V CDR1 and CDR2: SNHLY, FYNNEI. The CDR3 covers 13 residues. V was clipped by 3 bases and J by 4 bases, with 6 bases between them. Full variable domain (missing parts from reference TRBV2 and TRBJ1-4): EPEVTQTPSHQVTQMGQEVILRCVPISNHLYFYWYRQILGQKVEFLVSFYNNEISEKSEIFDDQFSVERPDGSNFTLKIRSTKLEDSAMYFCASSDWVNEKLFFGSGTQLSVL.

The chain uses TRBV7-3 and TRBJ2-2; TRBD2 aligns across 7 bases. This CDR3 is 15 amino acids long. V dropped 7 bases and J dropped 6; count of bases not matched to a gene: 11. Germline CDR1 SGHTA, CDR2 FQGTGA. The CDR3 is CASTRGGTGAGELFF. The CDR3 DNA reads TGTGCCAGCACCCGGGGAGGGACTGGGGCCGGGGAGCTGTTTTTT.

For this clonotype: A read error may be the cause here, since a much bigger clone is one base away. The V call is TRBV11-3, the J call TRBJ2-1, with 8 bases matching TRBD2. The end of the DNA aligns better with TRBJ2-7, so the J call may be wrong. This CDR3 comprises 15 residues. The germline CDR1 and CDR2 sequences are SGHNT and YENEEA. In DNA, the CDR3 is TGTGCCAGCAGCTTCCGGGAGGGGACCCACAATGAGCAGTACTTC. Residues: CASSFREGTHNEQYF.

V is TRBV19 and J is TRBJ1-2; 8 bases are a match to TRBD1. There are 14 residues in the CDR3. V was clipped by 5 bases and J by 7 bases; unmatched bases: 9. CDR1 is LNHDA, CDR2 SQIVND, per germline (reference sequence). CDR3 in DNA: TGTGCCAGTAGTTCGACAGGGGTTCATGGTGGCTACACCTTC. It yields the protein CASSSTGVHGGYTF.

J is TRBJ2-1 and V is TRBV19; 10 nucleotides agree with TRBD2. The CDR3 has 16 residues. V lost 3 bases and J lost 8; bases outside the gene matches: 10. Germline CDR1 is LNHDA and CDR2 is SQIVND (reference sequence). This CDR3 reads CASSIGLSSGSYEQFF. The CDR3 DNA reads TGTGCCAGTAGTATCGGTTTGTCTAGCGGGAGCTATGAGCAGTTCTTC.

This clonotype was counted a few times. The J gene is TRBJ2-7, the V gene TRBV7-8, with TRBD2 matching 8 bases. With 5 bases clipped from V and 4 bases from J, the junction kept 19 bases outside the gene matches. The germline V gene has CDR1 SGHVS and CDR2 FQNEAQ. This CDR3 has 18 residues. The CDR3 sequence: CASSRGVFGTRGGYEQYF. The CDR3 coding sequence is TGTGCCAGCAGCCGAGGGGTGTTTGGGACTAGAGGGGGATACGAGCAGTACTTC.

The table lists this clonotype with many counts. V gene TRBV11-2 combines with J gene TRBJ2-1; 13 bases line up with TRBD2. The CDR3 has 15 residues. Trimming at V came to 5 bases and at J to 5 bases, leaving 3 bases not matched to a gene. Per germline, CDR1 SGHAT and CDR2 FQNNGV. CDR3 residues: CASSPTSGRNNEQFF. The CDR3, as DNA: TGTGCCAGCAGCCCGACTAGCGGGAGGAACAATGAGCAGTTCTTC.

In its sample, this clonotype was seen many times. This chain joins TRBV7-9 and TRBJ2-7; D not resolved. Germline-derived CDR1 and CDR2 are SEHNR and FQNEAQ (reference sequence). There are 15 residues in the CDR3. V was trimmed by 5 bases and J by 4 bases, leaving 18 bases between them. The CDR3 nucleotides are TGTGCCAGCAGCCGCCCCCCGCGCCTCGGGTACGAGCAGTACTTC. Its translation is CASSRPPRLGYEQYF.

This clonotype was observed many times. The V call is TRBV7-9, the J call TRBJ1-4; tentatively, D is TRBD1 (5 bases). V was cut by 4 bases and J by 5 bases, with 11 bases left in between. Germline V CDR1 and CDR2: SEHNR, FQNEAQ (reference sequence). This CDR3 region has 14 residues. CDR3 in DNA: TGTGCCAGCAGCTCGGGACTGTTGAATGAAAAACTGTTTTTT. It translates to CASSSGLLNEKLFF.

This clonotype was seen only a few times. The chain combines TRBV5-6 with TRBJ1-2; tentative D call: TRBD1 (5 bases). V lost 2 bases, J lost 0 bases, and 11 bases lay in between. CDR3 length equals 15 residues. Germline values: CDR1 SGHDT, CDR2 YYEEEE. The CDR3 spells CASSFRDSANYGYTF. CDR3 in DNA: TGTGCCAGCAGCTTCCGGGACTCAGCTAACTATGGCTACACCTTC.

This clonotype has ten or more counts. V and J are TRBV7-6 and TRBJ2-2, with D possibly matching TRBD1 (5 bases). The CDR3 contains 15 residues. Trimming pared 3 bases from V and 0 bases from J, leaving 8 bases between. CDR1 is SGHVS, CDR2 FNYEAQ, per germline. The CDR3 DNA is TGTGCCAGCAGCTTGGACACGTCGAACACCGGGGAGCTGTTTTTT. Protein sequence: CASSLDTSNTGELFF.

The chain carries TRBV28 and TRBJ1-2, with TRBD1 matching over 11 bases. From germline, CDR1 is MDHEN and CDR2 SYDVKM. Trimming at V came to 5 bases and at J to 12 bases, leaving 14 bases not matched to a gene. The CDR3 loop spans 15 amino acids. The CDR3 is CASSLGQGALRSDTF. CDR3 bases: TGTGCCAGCAGTCTCGGACAGGGGGCTCTTCGGTCGGACACCTTC.

This clonotype was picked up many times. The rearrangement joins TRBV24-1 to TRBJ1-1; 7 nucleotides align to TRBD1. This CDR3 has 14 residues. Germline CDR1 KGHDR, CDR2 SFDVKD. V dropped 5 bases and J dropped 3; count of bases not matched to a gene: 5. The CDR3 reads CATSAADRHTEAFF. The CDR3 coding sequence is TGTGCCACCAGTGCGGCGGACAGGCACACTGAAGCTTTCTTT.

Many counts were recorded for this clonotype. This rearrangement joins TRBV12-3 or TRBV12-4 to TRBJ2-3; D is uncertain. V lost 3 bases and J 0 bases, leaving 19 bases between the germline ends. The CDR3 runs to 18 residues. DNA of the CDR3: TGTGCCAGCAGTTTTCCAGAAAGTGGGCTCTCTAGCACAGATACGCAGTATTTT. It yields the protein CASSFPESGLSSTDTQYF.

Ten or more counts support this clonotype. The chain links TRBV3-1 to TRBJ2-5; TRBD1 or TRBD2 may be the D gene (7 bases each). The V end lost 8 bases, the J end lost 1 base, and 20 bases lay between the germline ends. Germline CDR1 is LGHDT and CDR2 is YNNKEL (reference sequence). This CDR3 region has 16 residues. CDR3: CASRSGEGALQETQYF. The CDR3 nucleotides are TGTGCCAGCCGCTCAGGGGAGGGGGCCCTCCAAGAGACCCAGTACTTC.

The chain carries TRBV7-2 and TRBJ2-5, with TRBD1 matching over 8 bases. The CDR3 contains 15 residues. V gave up 4 bases and J gave up 2 bases; unmatched junction bases: 6. Germline lookup yields CDR1 SGHTA and CDR2 FQGNSA. CDR3 in amino acids: CASSWSGQGQETQYF. CDR3 in DNA: TGTGCCAGCAGCTGGTCCGGACAGGGTCAAGAGACCCAGTACTTC.

This clonotype was seen a handful of times. V is TRBV18 and J is TRBJ2-1, with TRBD2 matching 11 bases. The junction had 9 bases not matched to a gene; V was cut back by 7 bases and J by 4 bases. The CDR3 spans 16 residues. CDR1 KGHSH and CDR2 LQKENI come from the germline V gene. DNA of the CDR3: TGTGCCAGCTTAAATACCGGGACTAGCGGTTACAATGAGCAGTTCTTC. Translated, it gives CASLNTGTSGYNEQFF.

The chain recombines TRBV20-1 with TRBJ2-1, with 9 bases that match TRBD2. V shed 7 bases, J shed 8 bases, and the junction held 15 bases outside the gene matches. In germline, CDR1 is DFQATT, CDR2 SNEGSKA (reference sequence). This CDR3 comprises 15 residues. CDR3 sequence reads: CSVITGTSNRHEQFF. CDR3 bases: TGCAGTGTCATAACCGGGACTAGCAATCGGCATGAGCAGTTCTTC.

This clonotype occurred many times. The V call is TRBV2, the J call TRBJ1-5; weak D call: TRBD1 (5 bases). Germline V gene data show CDR1 as SNHLY and CDR2 as FYNNEI. The V end lost 7 bases, the J end lost 6 bases, and 19 bases lay between the germline ends. The CDR3 length is 15 residues. The CDR3 nucleotides read TGTGCCAGCACCCCTGGGACGTCCCACGGTCAGCCCCAGCATTTT. This gives the protein CASTPGTSHGQPQHF.

This clonotype was recorded at least ten times. This sequence joins TRBV5-6 and TRBJ1-5; D is unresolved. CDR1 is SGHDT, CDR2 YYEEEE, per germline. This CDR3 has 16 residues. Between the trimmed V and J ends, which lost 0 bases and 0 bases, there was a span of 10 bases. CDR3 residues: CASSLGRTLSNQPQHF. The CDR3 bases are TGTGCCAGCAGCTTGGGACGGACTCTTAGCAATCAGCCCCAGCATTTT.

This clonotype came up many times. The V gene is TRBV2, the J gene TRBJ1-5; D is unresolved. Germline CDR1 is SNHLY and CDR2 is FYNNEI. The CDR3 loop spans 15 amino acids. V was shortened by 6 bases and J by 0 bases, with 12 bases between the two germline ends. CDR3 protein: CASSPTFYSNQPQHF. CDR3 bases: TGTGCCAGCAGCCCGACATTTTATAGCAATCAGCCCCAGCATTTT.